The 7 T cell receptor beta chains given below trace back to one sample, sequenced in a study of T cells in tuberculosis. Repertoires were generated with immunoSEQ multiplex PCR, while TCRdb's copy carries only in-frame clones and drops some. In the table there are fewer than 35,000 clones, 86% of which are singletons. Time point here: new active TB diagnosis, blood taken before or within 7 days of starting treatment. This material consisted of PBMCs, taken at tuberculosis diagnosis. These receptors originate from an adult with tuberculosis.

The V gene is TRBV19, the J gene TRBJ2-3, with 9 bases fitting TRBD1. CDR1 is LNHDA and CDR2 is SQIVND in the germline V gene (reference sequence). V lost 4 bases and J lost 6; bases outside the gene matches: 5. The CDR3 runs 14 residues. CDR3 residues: CASSKDRGGDTQYF. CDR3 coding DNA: TGTGCCAGTAGTAAGGACAGGGGTGGGGATACGCAGTATTTT. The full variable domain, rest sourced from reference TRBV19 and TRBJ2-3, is DGGITQSPKYLFRKEGQNVTLSCEQNLNHDAMYWYRQDPGQGLRLIYYSQIVNDFQKGDIAEGYSVSREKKESFPLTVTSAQKNPTAFYLCASSKDRGGDTQYFGPGTRLTVL.

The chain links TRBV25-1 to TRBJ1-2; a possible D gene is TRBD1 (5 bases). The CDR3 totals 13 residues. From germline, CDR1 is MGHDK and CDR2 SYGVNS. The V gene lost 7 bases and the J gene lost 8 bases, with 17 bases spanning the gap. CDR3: CASTPRRGRGYTF. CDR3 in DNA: TGTGCCAGCACCCCCCGGCGGGGACGAGGCTACACCTTC.

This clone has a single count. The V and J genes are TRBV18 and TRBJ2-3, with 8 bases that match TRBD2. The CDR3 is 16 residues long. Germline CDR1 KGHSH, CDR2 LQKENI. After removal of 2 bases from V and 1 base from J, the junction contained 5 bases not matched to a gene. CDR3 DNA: TGTGCCAGCTCACCAGAAGCAGCGGGGGGCACAGATACGCAGTATTTT. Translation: CASSPEAAGGTDTQYF. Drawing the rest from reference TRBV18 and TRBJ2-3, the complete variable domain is NAGVMQNPRHLVRRRGQEARLRCSPMKGHSHVYWYRQLPEEGLKFMVYLQKENIIDESGMPKERFSAEFPKEGPSILRIQQVVRGDSAAYFCASSPEAAGGTDTQYFGPGTRLTVL.

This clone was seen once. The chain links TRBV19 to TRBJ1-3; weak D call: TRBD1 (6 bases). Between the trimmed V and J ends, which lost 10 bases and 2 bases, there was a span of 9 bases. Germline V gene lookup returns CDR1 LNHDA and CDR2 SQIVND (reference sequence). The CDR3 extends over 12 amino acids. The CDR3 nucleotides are TGTGCCACCTGGACAGCTGGAAACACCATATATTTT. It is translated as CATWTAGNTIYF.

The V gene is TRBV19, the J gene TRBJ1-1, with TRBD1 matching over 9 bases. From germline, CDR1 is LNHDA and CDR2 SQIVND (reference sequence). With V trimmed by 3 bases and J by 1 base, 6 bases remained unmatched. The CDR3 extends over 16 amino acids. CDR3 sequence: CASSMGTGGRNTEAFF. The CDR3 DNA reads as TGTGCCAGTAGTATGGGAACAGGGGGCAGGAACACTGAAGCTTTCTTT.

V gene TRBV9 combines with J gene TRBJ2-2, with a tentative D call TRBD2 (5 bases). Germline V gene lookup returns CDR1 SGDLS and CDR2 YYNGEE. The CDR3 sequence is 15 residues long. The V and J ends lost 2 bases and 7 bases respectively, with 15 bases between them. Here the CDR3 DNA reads TGTGCCAGCAGCGTGAACGTCGGGAAGGGCGGGGAGCTGTTTTTT. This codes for CASSVNVGKGGELFF.

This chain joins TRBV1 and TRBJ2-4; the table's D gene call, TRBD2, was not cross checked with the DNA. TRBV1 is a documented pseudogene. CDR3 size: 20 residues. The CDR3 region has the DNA TGCACCAGCAGCCAAGATACCCCGGGACTAGCGGGAGGGTCGGGGAACATTCAGTACTTC. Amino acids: CTSSQDTPGLAGGSGNIQYF.